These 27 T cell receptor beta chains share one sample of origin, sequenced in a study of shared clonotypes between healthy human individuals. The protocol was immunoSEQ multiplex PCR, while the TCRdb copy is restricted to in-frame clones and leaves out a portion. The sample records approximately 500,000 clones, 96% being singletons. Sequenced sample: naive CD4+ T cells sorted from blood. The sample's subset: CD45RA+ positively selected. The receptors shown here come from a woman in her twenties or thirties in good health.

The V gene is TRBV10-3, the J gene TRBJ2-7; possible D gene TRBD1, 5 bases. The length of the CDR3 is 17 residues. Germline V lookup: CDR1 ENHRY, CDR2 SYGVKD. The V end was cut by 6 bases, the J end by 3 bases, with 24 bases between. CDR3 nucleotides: TGTGCCATCAGCAACTCCCTGGACAAATCTTCGGGCTACGAGCAGTACTTC. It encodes CAISNSLDKSSGYEQYF.

DNA of the CDR3: TGTGCCAGTACTGGTGGGGCAGGGGGTGACAATCAGCCCCAGCATTTT. Its translation is CASTGGAGGDNQPQHF. The chain combines TRBV19 with TRBJ1-5; 7 bases are shared with TRBD1. The CDR3 is made up of 16 amino acids. CDR1 is LNHDA and CDR2 is SQIVND in the germline V gene (reference sequence). Trimming took 7 bases from V and 3 from J; bases not matched to a gene: 12.

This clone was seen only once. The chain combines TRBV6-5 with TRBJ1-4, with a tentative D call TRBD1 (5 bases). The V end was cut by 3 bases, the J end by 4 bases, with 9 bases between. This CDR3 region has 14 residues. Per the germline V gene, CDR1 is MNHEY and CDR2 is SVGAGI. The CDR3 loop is CASSYRQFNEKLFF. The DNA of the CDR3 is TGTGCCAGCAGTTATCGACAGTTTAATGAAAAACTGTTTTTT.

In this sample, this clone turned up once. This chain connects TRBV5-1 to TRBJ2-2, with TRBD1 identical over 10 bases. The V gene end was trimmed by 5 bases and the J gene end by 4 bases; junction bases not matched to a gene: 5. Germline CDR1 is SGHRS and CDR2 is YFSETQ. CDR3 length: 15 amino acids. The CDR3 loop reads CASRPGTGVTGELFF. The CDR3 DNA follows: TGCGCCAGCAGACCCGGGACAGGGGTCACCGGGGAGCTGTTTTTT.

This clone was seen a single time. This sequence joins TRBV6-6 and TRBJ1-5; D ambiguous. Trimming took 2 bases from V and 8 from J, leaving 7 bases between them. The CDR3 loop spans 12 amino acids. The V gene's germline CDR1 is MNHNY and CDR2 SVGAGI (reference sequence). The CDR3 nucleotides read TGTGCCAGCAGTTACAGGCGAGAGCCCCAGCATTTT. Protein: CASSYRREPQHF.

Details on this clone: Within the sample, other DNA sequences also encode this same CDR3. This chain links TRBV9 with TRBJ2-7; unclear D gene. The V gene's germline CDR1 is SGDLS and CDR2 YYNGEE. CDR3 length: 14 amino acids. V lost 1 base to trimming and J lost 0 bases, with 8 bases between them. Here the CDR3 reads CASSVLGSSYEQYF. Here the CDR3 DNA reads TGTGCCAGCAGCGTACTAGGTAGCTCCTACGAGCAGTACTTC.

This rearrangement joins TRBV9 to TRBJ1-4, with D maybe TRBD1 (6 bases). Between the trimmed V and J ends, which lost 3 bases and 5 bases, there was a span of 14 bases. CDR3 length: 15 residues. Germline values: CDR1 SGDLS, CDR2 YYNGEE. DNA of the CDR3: TGTGCCAGCAGCGCCTACGGGGGCCTAAATGAAAAACTGTTTTTT. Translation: CASSAYGGLNEKLFF.

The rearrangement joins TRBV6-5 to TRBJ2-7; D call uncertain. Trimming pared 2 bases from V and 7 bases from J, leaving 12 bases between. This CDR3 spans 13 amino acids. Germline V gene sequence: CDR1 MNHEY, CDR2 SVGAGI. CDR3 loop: CASSYPPGKEQYF. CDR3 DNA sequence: TGTGCCAGCAGTTACCCGCCAGGAAAAGAGCAGTACTTC.

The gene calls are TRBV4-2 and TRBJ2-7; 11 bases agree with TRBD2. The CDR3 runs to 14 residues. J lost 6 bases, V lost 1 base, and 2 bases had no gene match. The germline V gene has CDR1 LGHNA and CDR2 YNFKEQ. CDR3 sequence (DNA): TGTGCCAGCAGCCAAGGTAGCGGGAGGGGCGAGCAGTACTTC. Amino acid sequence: CASSQGSGRGEQYF.

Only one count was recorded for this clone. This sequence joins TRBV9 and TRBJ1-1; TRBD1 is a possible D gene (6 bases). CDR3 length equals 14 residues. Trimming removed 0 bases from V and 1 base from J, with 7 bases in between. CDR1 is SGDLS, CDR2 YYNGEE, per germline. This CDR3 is CASSVEGGNTEAFF. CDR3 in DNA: TGTGCCAGCAGCGTAGAGGGGGGGAACACTGAAGCTTTCTTT.

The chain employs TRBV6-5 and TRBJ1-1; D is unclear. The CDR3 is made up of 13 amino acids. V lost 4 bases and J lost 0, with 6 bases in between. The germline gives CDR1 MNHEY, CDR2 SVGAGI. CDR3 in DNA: TGTGCCAGCAGTTTTTCTATGAACACTGAAGCTTTCTTT. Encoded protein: CASSFSMNTEAFF.

The DNA of the CDR3 is TGTGCCAGCAGCTTAGGCGCTAGCGGGGCTTTGGAGCAGTACTTC. It codes for CASSLGASGALEQYF. The chain employs TRBV7-6 and TRBJ2-7; 9 nucleotides line up with TRBD2. V dropped 1 base and J dropped 7; count of bases not matched to a gene: 8. Looked up from germline, CDR1 is SGHVS and CDR2 is FNYEAQ. The CDR3 consists of 15 residues.

The CDR3 sequence is CASSVGNSGRAGDTQYF. For the CDR3, the DNA is TGTGCCAGCAGCGTAGGCAATAGCGGGAGGGCTGGAGATACGCAGTATTTT. The rearrangement uses TRBV9 and TRBJ2-3; the match to TRBD2 covers 11 bases. Germline values: CDR1 SGDLS, CDR2 YYNGEE. This CDR3 is built from 17 residues. The junction had 8 bases not matched to a gene; V was cut back by 0 bases and J by 5 bases.

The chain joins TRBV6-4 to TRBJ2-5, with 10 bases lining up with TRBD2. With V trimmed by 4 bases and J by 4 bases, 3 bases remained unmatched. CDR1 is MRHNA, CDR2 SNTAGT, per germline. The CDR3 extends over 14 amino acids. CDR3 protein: CASSVLAGAETQYF. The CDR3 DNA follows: TGTGCCAGCAGTGTTCTAGCGGGAGCAGAGACCCAGTACTTC.

The CDR3 DNA sequence: TGTGCCAGCAGTCGGCGGAACTCCTACAATGAGCAGTTCTTC. Translated, it gives CASSRRNSYNEQFF. The chain carries TRBV5-6 and TRBJ2-1, with D uncertain. V lost 5 bases to trimming and J lost 0 bases, with 9 bases between them. Germline V lookup: CDR1 SGHDT, CDR2 YYEEEE. The CDR3 has 14 amino acids.

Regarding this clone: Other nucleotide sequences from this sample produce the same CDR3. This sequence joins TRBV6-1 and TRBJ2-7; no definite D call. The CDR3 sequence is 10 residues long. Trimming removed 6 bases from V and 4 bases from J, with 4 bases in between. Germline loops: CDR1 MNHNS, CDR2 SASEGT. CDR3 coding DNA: TGTGCCAGCAGAAGTTACGAGCAGTACTTC. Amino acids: CASRSYEQYF.

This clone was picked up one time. CDR3 bases: TGTGCCAGTAGTATACAGGGTCGGGAGCAGTACTTC. This sequence encodes CASSIQGREQYF. This chain uses TRBV19 with TRBJ2-7; tentative D call: TRBD1 (5 bases). The CDR3 loop spans 12 amino acids. Germline V CDR1 and CDR2: LNHDA, SQIVND (reference sequence). V was pared by 2 bases and J by 7 bases, with 9 bases between.

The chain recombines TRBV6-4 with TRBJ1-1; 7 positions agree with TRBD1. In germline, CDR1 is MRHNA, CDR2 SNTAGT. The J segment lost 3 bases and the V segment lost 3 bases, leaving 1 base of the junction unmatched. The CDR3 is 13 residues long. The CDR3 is CASSETGDTEAFF. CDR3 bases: TGTGCCAGCAGTGAAACAGGGGACACTGAAGCTTTCTTT.

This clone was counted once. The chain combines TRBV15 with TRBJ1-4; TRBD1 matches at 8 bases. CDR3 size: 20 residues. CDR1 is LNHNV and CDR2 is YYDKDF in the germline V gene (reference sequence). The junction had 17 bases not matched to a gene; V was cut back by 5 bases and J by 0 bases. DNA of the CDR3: TGTGCCACCAGCGGAACTACGGGGGACAGGTTAATCGCAACTAATGAAAAACTGTTTTTT. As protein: CATSGTTGDRLIATNEKLFF.

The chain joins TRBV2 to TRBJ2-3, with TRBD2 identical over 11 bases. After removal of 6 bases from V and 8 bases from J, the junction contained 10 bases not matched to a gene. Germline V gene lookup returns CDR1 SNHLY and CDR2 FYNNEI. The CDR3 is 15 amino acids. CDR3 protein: CASRGGLAATGTQYF. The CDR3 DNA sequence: TGTGCCAGCAGGGGGGGACTAGCGGCAACTGGTACGCAGTATTTT.

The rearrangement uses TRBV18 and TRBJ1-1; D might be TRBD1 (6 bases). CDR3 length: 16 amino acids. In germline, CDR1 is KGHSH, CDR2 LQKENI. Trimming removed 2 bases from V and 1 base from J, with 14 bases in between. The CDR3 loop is CASSPFGRGGNTEAFF. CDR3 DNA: TGTGCCAGCTCACCATTTGGCAGGGGAGGGAACACTGAAGCTTTCTTT.

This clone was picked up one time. The CDR3: CASSLAQANEGTQYF. As DNA, the CDR3 is TGTGCCAGCAGCTTAGCACAAGCTAACGAGGGGACCCAGTACTTC. The genes are TRBV11-3 and TRBJ2-5; a weak D match, TRBD2 (5 bases). This CDR3 has 15 residues. Germline CDR1 SGHNT, CDR2 YENEEA. The ends were cut back, 1 base at V and 7 bases at J, with 16 bases in the middle.

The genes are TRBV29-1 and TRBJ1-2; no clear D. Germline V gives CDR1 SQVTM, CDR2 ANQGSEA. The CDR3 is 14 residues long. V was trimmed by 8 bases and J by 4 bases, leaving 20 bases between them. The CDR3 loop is CSTTPREETYGYTF. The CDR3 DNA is TGCAGCACCACCCCTCGGGAAGAGACCTATGGCTACACCTTC.

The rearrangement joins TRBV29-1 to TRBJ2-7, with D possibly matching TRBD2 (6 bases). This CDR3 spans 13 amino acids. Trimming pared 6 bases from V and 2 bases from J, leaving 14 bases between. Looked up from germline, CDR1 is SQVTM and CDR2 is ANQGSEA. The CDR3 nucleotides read TGCAGCGTACGTAGCGGTACGACCTACGAGCAGTACTTC. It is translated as CSVRSGTTYEQYF.

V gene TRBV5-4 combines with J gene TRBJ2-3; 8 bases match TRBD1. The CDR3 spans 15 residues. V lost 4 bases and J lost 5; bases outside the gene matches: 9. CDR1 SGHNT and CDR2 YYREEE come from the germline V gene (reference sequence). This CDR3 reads CASSLQGQAGDTQYF. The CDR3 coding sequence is TGTGCCAGCAGCCTCCAGGGACAGGCAGGAGATACGCAGTATTTT.

CDR3 region: CASSHDRTSGSYNEQFF. The CDR3 DNA sequence: TGTGCCAGCAGCCATGACAGGACTAGCGGATCCTACAATGAGCAGTTCTTC. V usage is TRBV28 and J usage is TRBJ2-1, with 10 bases aligning to TRBD2. This CDR3 spans 17 amino acids. The J segment lost 1 base and the V segment lost 6 bases, leaving 9 bases of the junction unmatched. Looked up from germline, CDR1 is MDHEN and CDR2 is SYDVKM.

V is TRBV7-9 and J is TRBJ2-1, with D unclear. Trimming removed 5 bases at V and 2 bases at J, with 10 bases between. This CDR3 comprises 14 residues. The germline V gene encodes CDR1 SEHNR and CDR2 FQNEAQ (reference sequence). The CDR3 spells CASSRGPTYNEQFF. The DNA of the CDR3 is TGTGCCAGCAGCCGTGGTCCCACCTACAATGAGCAGTTCTTC.